This T cell receptor (beta chain) was obtained from a study of shared clonotypes between healthy human individuals. TCRdb's copy holds only in-frame clones and misses some; the assay was immunoSEQ multiplex PCR. The table records more than 2 million clones, about 95% of them present only once. CD45RO-negative CD8 cells positively selected for CCR7 made up the naive population, which excluded terminally differentiated effector memory CD45RA+ cells. The CDR3 spans 15 residues. The germline V and J ends were trimmed by 2 bases and 7 bases, with 14 bases remaining between them. CDR1 is SGHTA and CDR2 is FQGNSA in the germline V gene.

Sequencing was carried out using naive CD8+ T cells sorted from blood. This receptor was obtained from a man aged 18 to 29 in good health. The rearrangement joins TRBV7-2 to TRBJ2-2; D gene ambiguous. Here the CDR3 reads CASSLFGQRDGELFF. The CDR3, as DNA: TGTGCCAGCAGCTTATTTGGCCAAAGGGACGGGGAGCTGTTTTTT.